The clone carrying this T cell receptor beta chain was detected many times. Its antigen is unknown. This CDR3 has 17 residues. Germline V CDR1 and CDR2: MNHEY, SMNVEV (reference sequence). Trimming left V 5 bases short and J 0 bases short, with 19 bases between. MiXCR, applied by TCRdb to the 5' RACE reads, yields one record per CDR3 protein. The sample holds about 290,000 distinct CDR3 sequences, more than 15% seen once. The data stem from a study of T-cell memory formation after mild COVID-19. On the study more broadly: TCR clusters were largely donor specific. Study-wide points: Contracting CD4+ clones sat mainly in CM and EM; CD8+ in EMRA. Some SARS-CoV-2-responding clones were already detected in memory before infection.

Material: PBMCs or a T cell subset sorted from them (not recorded which). The V call is TRBV27, the J call TRBJ1-1; D may be TRBD1 (6 bases). The receptor comes from a man aged 18 to 29 who had mild COVID-19 (a few samples of this study predate the infection). Cell type and time point are not known. The CDR3 loop reads CASSRVGGRGVNTEAFF. The CDR3 DNA follows: TGTGCCAGCAGTCGTGTGGGGGGCCGGGGGGTGAACACTGAAGCTTTCTTT.